Shown below are 10 T cell receptor beta chains from a single sample sequenced in a study of cytomegalovirus exposure and HLA in healthy donors. With 60 Vbeta and 13 Jbeta primers, the PCR was carried out. TCRdb's copy holds only in-frame clones and misses some; the assay was immunoSEQ multiplex PCR. This table has about 100,000 clones, roughly three quarters appearing once. Material for sequencing was PBMCs. The receptors stem from a middle-aged man in good health and CMV-seropositive.

The chain carries TRBV7-9 and TRBJ2-7; 10 nucleotides line up with TRBD1. With V trimmed by 4 bases and J by 1 base, 13 bases remained unmatched. CDR1 SEHNR and CDR2 FQNEAQ come from the germline V gene (reference sequence). The CDR3 is 18 residues long. In DNA form, the CDR3 reads TGTGCCAGCAGCTACCACGGGGGGGACAGGGGTGGGTCCTACGAGCAGTACTTC. This translates into CASSYHGGDRGGSYEQYF.

This clone appeared once. J is TRBJ1-3 and V is TRBV18; D is uncertain. The CDR3 spans 16 residues. With 4 bases removed from V and 0 bases from J, the gap between germline ends came to 13 bases. Per germline, CDR1 KGHSH and CDR2 LQKENI. CDR3 nucleotide sequence: TGTGCCAGCTCACACGGTTTCGAACCCTCTGGAAACACCATATATTTT. Amino acid sequence: CASSHGFEPSGNTIYF.

The chain has TRBV7-2 and TRBJ2-7; the match to TRBD2 covers 12 bases. The trim removed 4 bases at V and 3 bases at J, leaving 1 base unmatched. Germline CDR1 SGHTA, CDR2 FQGNSA. The CDR3 spans 14 residues. The CDR3 here is CASSWTSGDYEQYF. CDR3 DNA: TGTGCCAGCAGCTGGACTAGCGGGGACTACGAGCAGTACTTC.

Concerning this clone itself: Mismatch with germline at one junction end may stem from a read error. The chain is built from TRBV7-9 and TRBJ1-1; D gene ambiguous. The CDR3 is 12 residues long. Germline-derived CDR1 and CDR2 are SEHNR and FQNEAQ (reference sequence). The CDR3 sequence is CSSSPQNTEAFF. The CDR3 DNA reads TGTTCCAGCAGCCCCCAGAACACTGAAGCTTTCTTT.

The gene calls are TRBV7-2 and TRBJ2-1; D unclear. This CDR3 has 13 amino acids. V lost 1 base, J lost 4 bases, and 5 bases lay in between. Per the germline V gene, CDR1 is SGHTA and CDR2 is FQGNSA. CDR3 nucleotides: TGTGCCAGCAGCTTAGGCAGGTACAATGAGCAGTTCTTC. This encodes CASSLGRYNEQFF.

The rearrangement links TRBV11-2 to TRBJ1-1; possibly TRBD1 for D (5 bases). Per the germline V gene, CDR1 is SGHAT and CDR2 is FQNNGV. This CDR3 contains 15 residues. V dropped 5 bases and J dropped 5 bases, with 18 bases sitting between them. CDR3 amino acids: CASSADTHGGTEAFF. CDR3 in DNA: TGTGCCAGCAGCGCGGACACCCACGGAGGGACTGAAGCTTTCTTT.

This chain connects TRBV27 to TRBJ1-2; TRBD1 agrees at 7 bases. The CDR3 length is 16 residues. V shed 5 bases, J shed 2 bases, and the junction held 11 bases outside the gene matches. Germline V CDR1 and CDR2: MNHEY, SMNVEV (reference sequence). The CDR3 loop reads CASSLIRGLSNYGYTF. CDR3 coding DNA: TGTGCCAGCAGTCTGATAAGGGGGCTATCGAACTATGGCTACACCTTC.

The chain carries TRBV5-4 and TRBJ1-2; 10 positions match TRBD1. After removal of 0 bases from V and 3 bases from J, the junction contained 5 bases not matched to a gene. The CDR3 spans 16 residues. Per germline, CDR1 SGHNT and CDR2 YYREEE (reference sequence). CDR3 sequence (DNA): TGTGCCAGCAGCTTGGGGGACAGGGGAATGCACTATGGCTACACCTTC. Its protein is CASSLGDRGMHYGYTF.

V and J are TRBV7-2 and TRBJ1-5; TRBD1 might be the D (6 bases). Germline values: CDR1 SGHTA, CDR2 FQGNSA. This CDR3 has 16 residues. V lost 5 bases to trimming and J lost 4 bases, with 18 bases between them. CDR3 bases: TGTGCCAGCAGCCAGATCGGAGGAAGGGGGAATCAGCCCCAGCATTTT. Protein product: CASSQIGGRGNQPQHF.

CDR3 sequence reads: CASSKTRDSWVEQYF. In DNA form, the CDR3 reads TGCGCCAGCAGCAAAACCCGGGACTCCTGGGTCGAGCAGTACTTC. The chain joins TRBV5-1 to TRBJ2-7; a possible D gene is TRBD2 (6 bases). Germline CDR1 is SGHRS and CDR2 is YFSETQ. The ends were cut back, 4 bases at V and 6 bases at J, with 20 bases in the middle. This CDR3 spans 15 amino acids.